What follows is one TCR beta chain and its context. The table came from immunoSEQ multiplex PCR; TCRdb's copy has only in-frame clones and leaves some out. The sample lists about 120,000 clones; nearly 90% were seen once. CDR3 length: 15 amino acids. Germline CDR1 is SGHTA and CDR2 is FQGTGA. With 2 bases removed from V and 6 bases from J, the gap between germline ends came to 11 bases. These data originate in a study of blood T cell repertoires in COVID-19. The sequenced sample was peripheral blood. J is TRBJ1-6 and V is TRBV7-3; a weak D match, TRBD1 (5 bases). The TCR originated in a human donor in a cohort sampled during active COVID-19. The CDR3: CASSLRQGGNSPLHF. For the CDR3, the DNA is TGTGCCAGCAGCTTACGGCAGGGCGGTAATTCACCCCTCCACTTT.